The subject of this entry is one T cell receptor (beta chain). This CDR3 contains 17 residues. The V end was cut by 2 bases, the J end by 3 bases, with 19 bases between. The germline V gene has CDR1 MNHNS and CDR2 SASEGT. This entry comes from a study of blood T cell repertoires in COVID-19. At the level of the study: The study drew acute and convalescent COVID-19 samples from the United States, Italy and Spain. T cells, B-cell-depleted T cells, or PBMCs supplied cDNA or gDNA.

Assay: immunoSEQ multiplex PCR; the TCRdb copy retains only in-frame clones and omits some. The table has 160,000 or so clones, 65% to 90% seen once. The sequencing sample was made of PBMCs or T cells enriched from blood (not recorded which). The chain has TRBV6-1 and TRBJ1-1; tentative D call: TRBD1 (6 bases). This clonotype was sampled from a man aged 45-60 years who had recovered from COVID-19. The CDR3: CASSERQQLKGDTEAFF. The CDR3 DNA sequence: TGTGCCAGCAGTGAACGACAACAGCTTAAGGGGGACACTGAAGCTTTCTTT.